Listed below are T cell receptor beta chains from one sample, sequenced in a study of beta chain features in type 1 diabetes. Some clones are missing from TCRdb's copy, which holds only in-frame ones; the method was immunoSEQ multiplex PCR. The sample shows more than 550,000 clones, more than 13% of them seen only once. Sequencing used naive CD4+ T cells from blood. These receptor sequences come from a man aged 18 to 29 with type 1 diabetes. The CDR3 runs from the conserved cysteine through the conserved F or W. A D gene is named only where the DNA matches it firmly. Clone size is not always given. Where it is, it says once, few, many or a class for expanded clones.

TRBV15	few	TRBJ2-3	-	CATKAADTDTQYF	TGTGCCACCAAAGCGGCTGACACAGATACGCAGTATTTT
TRBV9	few	TRBJ2-3	TRBD2	CASSVGPGGITDTQYF	TGTGCCAGCAGCGTAGGTCCGGGGGGGATAACAGATACGCAGTATTTT
TRBV7-2	-	TRBJ2-7	TRBD2	CASSPTSGRAYEQYF	TGTGCCAGCAGTCCCACTAGCGGGAGAGCCTACGAGCAGTACTTC
TRBV2	-	TRBJ2-7	-	CASSESGLGGVSYEQYF	TGTGCCAGCAGTGAAAGCGGTTTAGGGGGTGTCTCCTACGAGCAGTACTTC
TRBV7-3	-	TRBJ2-4	-	CASSLGVGQKNIQYF	TGTGCCAGCAGCTTAGGGGTGGGGCAGAAAAACATTCAGTACTTC
TRBV6-1	few	TRBJ2-2	TRBD2	CATSGTPNTGELFF	TGTGCCACTAGCGGGACACCGAACACCGGGGAGCTGTTTTTT
TRBV2	few	TRBJ2-4	-	CATLAKNIQYF	TGTGCCACCCTAGCCAAAAACATTCAGTACTTC
TRBV4-3	few	TRBJ2-5	TRBD1	CASSHGQGVEETQYF	TGCGCCAGCAGCCATGGACAGGGGGTGGAAGAGACCCAGTACTTC
TRBV11-2	-	TRBJ2-5	TRBD2	CASSSRLAGETQYF	TGTGCCAGCAGCTCTCGACTAGCTGGGGAGACCCAGTACTTC
TRBV28	-	TRBJ2-3	TRBD1	CASTLGGQGTDTQYF	TGTGCCAGCACTCTAGGGGGACAGGGCACAGATACGCAGTATTTT
TRBV7-6	few	TRBJ2-1	-	CASSLNVQQFF	TGTGCCAGCAGCTTAAACGTCCAACAGTTCTTC
TRBV28	-	TRBJ1-6	-	CASSSAENSPLHF	TGTGCCAGCAGTTCGGCGGAAAATTCACCCCTCCACTTT
TRBV7-2	few	TRBJ1-1	-	CASSVVGGAIEAFF	TGTGCCAGCAGCGTTGTCGGGGGCGCGATTGAAGCTTTCTTT
TRBV10-3	few	TRBJ1-3	TRBD1	CAISVGDRGSAGHRSGNTIYF	TGTGCCATCAGTGTGGGGGACAGGGGGAGCGCAGGTCATCGGTCTGGAAACACCATATATTTT
TRBV20-1	-	TRBJ2-7	-	CSAPGQSEQYF	TGCAGTGCCCCGGGACAATCCGAGCAGTACTTC
TRBV9	few	TRBJ2-7	-	CASSSPNRGRSF	TGTGCCAGCAGCTCGCCCAACCGGGGCAGGAGCTTC
TRBV6-5	few	TRBJ2-6	-	CASRESGANVLTF	TGTGCCAGCAGGGAATCTGGGGCCAACGTCCTGACTTTC
TRBV4-3	-	TRBJ2-7	-	CASSHQAGQETPYEQYF	TGCGCCAGCAGCCACCAAGCGGGACAGGAAACACCTTACGAGCAGTACTTC
TRBV28	few	TRBJ1-2	-	CASSPQGLYGYTF	TGTGCCAGCAGTCCCCAAGGCCTCTATGGCTACACCTTC